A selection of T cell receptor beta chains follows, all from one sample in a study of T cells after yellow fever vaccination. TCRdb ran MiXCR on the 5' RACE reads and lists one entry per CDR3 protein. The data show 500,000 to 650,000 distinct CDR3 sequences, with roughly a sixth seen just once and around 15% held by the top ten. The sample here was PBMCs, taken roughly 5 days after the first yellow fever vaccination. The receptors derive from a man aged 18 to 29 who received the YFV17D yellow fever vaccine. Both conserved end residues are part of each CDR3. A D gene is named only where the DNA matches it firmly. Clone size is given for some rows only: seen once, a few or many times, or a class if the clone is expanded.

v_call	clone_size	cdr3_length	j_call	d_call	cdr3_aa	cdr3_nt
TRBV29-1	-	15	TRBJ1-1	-	CSVEGGVGGRTEAFF	TGCAGCGTTGAAGGGGGCGTGGGTGGAAGGACTGAAGCTTTCTTT
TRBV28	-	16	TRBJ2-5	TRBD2	CASSAWTSGGEETQYF	TGTGCCAGCAGTGCCTGGACTAGCGGGGGGGAAGAGACCCAGTACTTC
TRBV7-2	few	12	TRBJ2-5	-	CASSHPGETQYF	TGTGCCAGCAGCCACCCGGGTGAGACCCAGTACTTC
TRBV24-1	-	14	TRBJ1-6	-	CATSESSYNSPLHF	TGTGCCACCAGTGAAAGCTCCTATAATTCACCCCTCCACTTT
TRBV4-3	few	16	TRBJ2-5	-	CASSQERDHAGETQYF	TGCGCCAGCAGCCAAGAACGAGATCACGCTGGCGAGACCCAGTACTTC
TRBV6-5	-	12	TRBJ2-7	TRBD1	CASSGGTGGSNF	TGTGCCAGCAGTGGAGGGACAGGGGGAAGTAACTTC
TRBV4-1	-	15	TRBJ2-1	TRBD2	CASSHLAGGDNEQFF	TGCGCCAGCAGCCACCTAGCGGGGGGGGACAATGAGCAGTTCTTC
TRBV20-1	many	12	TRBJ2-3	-	CSASLTERDAYF	TGCAGTGCTTCCCTTACAGAGAGAGATGCGTATTTT
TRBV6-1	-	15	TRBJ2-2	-	CASSAPRQATGELFF	TGTGCCAGCAGTGCCCCGAGGCAAGCCACCGGGGAGCTGTTTTTT
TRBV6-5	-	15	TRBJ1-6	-	CASSSRTGADSPLHF	TGTGCCAGCAGTTCCCGAACGGGGGCGGATTCACCCCTCCACTTT
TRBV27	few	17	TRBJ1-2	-	CASSFSAGESIGYGYTF	TGTGCCAGCAGTTTTTCCGCAGGGGAGAGTATTGGCTATGGCTACACCTTC
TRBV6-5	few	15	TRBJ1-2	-	CASSYPLTEIYGYTF	TGTGCCAGCAGTTATCCCCTGACAGAGATCTATGGCTACACCTTC
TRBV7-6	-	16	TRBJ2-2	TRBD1	CASSPPGQMNTGELFF	TGTGCCAGCAGCCCGCCGGGACAGATGAACACCGGGGAGCTGTTTTTT
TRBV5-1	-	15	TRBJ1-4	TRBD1	CASMTGEITNEKLFF	TGCGCCAGTATGACAGGGGAAATAACTAATGAAAAACTGTTTTTT
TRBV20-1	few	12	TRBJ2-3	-	CSAWEVTDTQYF	TGCAGTGCTTGGGAGGTCACAGATACGCAGTATTTT
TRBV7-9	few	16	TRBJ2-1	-	CASSSSRETTENEQFF	TGTGCCAGCAGCTCCTCGAGGGAGACTACTGAGAATGAGCAGTTCTTC
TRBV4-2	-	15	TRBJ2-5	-	CASSQDRQLGETQYF	TGTGCCAGCAGCCAAGATCGGCAGCTAGGAGAGACCCAGTACTTC
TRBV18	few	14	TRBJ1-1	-	CASSEQLVNTEAFF	TGTGCCAGCTCAGAACAGTTAGTGAACACTGAAGCTTTCTTT
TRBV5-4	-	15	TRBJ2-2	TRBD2	CASRFSGGNTGELFF	TGTGCCAGCAGATTTAGCGGGGGGAACACCGGGGAGCTGTTTTTT
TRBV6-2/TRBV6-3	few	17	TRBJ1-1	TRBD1	CASSHSDRGYLNTEAFF	TGTGCCAGCAGTCACTCGGACAGGGGCTACCTCAACACTGAAGCTTTCTTT
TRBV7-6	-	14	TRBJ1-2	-	CASSLEAGDYGYTF	TGTGCCAGCAGCTTAGAGGCAGGGGACTATGGCTACACCTTC
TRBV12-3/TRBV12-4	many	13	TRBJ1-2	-	CASSFVEGYGYTF	TGTGCCAGCAGTTTTGTTGAGGGCTATGGCTACACCTTC
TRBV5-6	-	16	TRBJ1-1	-	CASSLVDAGAMAEAFF	TGTGCCAGCAGCTTGGTGGATGCGGGGGCGATGGCTGAAGCTTTCTTT
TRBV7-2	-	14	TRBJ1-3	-	CSSSSGQIGNTIYF	TGTTCCAGCAGCTCCGGACAGATCGGAAACACCATATATTTT
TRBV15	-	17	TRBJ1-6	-	CATSRPAGGSYNSPLHF	TGTGCCACCAGCAGACCCGCGGGGGGAAGCTATAATTCACCCCTCCACTTT
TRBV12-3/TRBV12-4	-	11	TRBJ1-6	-	CGGSCNSPLHF	TGTGGGGGAAGTTGTAATTCACCCCTCCACTTT
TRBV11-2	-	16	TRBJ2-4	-	CASSLVPGGAKNIQYF	TGTGCCAGCAGCTTAGTCCCGGGCGGGGCCAAAAACATTCAGTACTTC
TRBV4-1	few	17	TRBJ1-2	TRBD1	CASSQVPGTGTLYGYTF	TGCGCCAGCAGCCAAGTTCCCGGGACAGGGACCCTATATGGCTACACCTTC
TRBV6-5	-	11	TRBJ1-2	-	CASSYSGWYTF	TGTGCCAGCAGTTACTCAGGATGGTACACCTTC
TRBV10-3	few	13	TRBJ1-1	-	CAIIKDLNTEAFF	TGTGCCATCATAAAGGACCTGAACACTGAAGCTTTCTTT
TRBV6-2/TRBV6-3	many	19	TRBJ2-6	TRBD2	CASSPRLAGFTSGANVLTF	TGTGCCAGCAGCCCAAGGCTAGCGGGGTTTACTTCTGGGGCCAACGTCCTGACTTTC
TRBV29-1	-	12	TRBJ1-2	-	CSVESAGVGYTF	TGCAGCGTTGAGTCCGCAGGGGTTGGCTACACCTTC
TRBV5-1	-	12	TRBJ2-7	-	CASSDVAYEQYF	TGCGCCAGCAGTGACGTAGCCTACGAGCAGTACTTC
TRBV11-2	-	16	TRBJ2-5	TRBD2	CASSSWGERGQETQYF	TGTGCCAGCAGCTCCTGGGGGGAGCGGGGTCAAGAGACCCAGTACTTC
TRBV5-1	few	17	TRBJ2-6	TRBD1	CASSSGQGLSGANVLTF	TGCGCCAGCAGCTCCGGACAGGGTCTCTCTGGGGCCAACGTCCTGACTTTC
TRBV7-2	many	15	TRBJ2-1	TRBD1	CASRRSGQGLNEQFF	TGTGCCAGCCGACGTAGCGGACAGGGCTTAAATGAGCAGTTCTTC
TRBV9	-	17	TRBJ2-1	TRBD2	CASRPSGLAGGPNEQFF	TGTGCCAGCAGGCCGTCGGGACTAGCGGGGGGGCCGAATGAGCAGTTCTTC
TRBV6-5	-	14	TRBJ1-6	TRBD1	CASSYGQGASPLHF	TGTGCCAGCAGTTACGGACAGGGGGCTTCACCCCTCCACTTT
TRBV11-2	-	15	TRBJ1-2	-	CASSSPGQSFYGYTF	TGTGCCAGCAGCTCCCCAGGACAGTCTTTCTATGGCTACACCTTC
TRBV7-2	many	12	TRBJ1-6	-	CASSSPWSPLHF	TGTGCCAGCAGCTCTCCGTGGTCACCCCTCCACTTT
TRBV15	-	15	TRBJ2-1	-	CATSSPRTGVDEQFF	TGTGCCACCAGCAGCCCAAGGACGGGAGTCGATGAGCAGTTCTTC
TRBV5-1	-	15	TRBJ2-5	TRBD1	CASSAGQGTQETQYF	TGCGCCAGCAGCGCGGGACAGGGGACCCAAGAGACCCAGTACTTC
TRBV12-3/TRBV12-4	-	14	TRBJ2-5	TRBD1	CASRLDRGRETQYF	TGTGCCAGCAGACTAGACAGGGGGCGAGAGACCCAGTACTTC
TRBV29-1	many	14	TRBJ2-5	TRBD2	CSVIGAGNEETQYF	TGCAGCGTAATCGGAGCGGGGAATGAAGAGACCCAGTACTTC
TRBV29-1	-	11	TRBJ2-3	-	CSVHFEGTQYF	TGCAGCGTGCACTTTGAGGGGACGCAGTATTTT
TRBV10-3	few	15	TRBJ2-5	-	CAISDARDGLGAQYF	TGTGCCATCAGTGACGCCCGGGACGGCCTGGGGGCCCAGTACTTC
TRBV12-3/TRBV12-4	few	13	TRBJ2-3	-	CASSSQGRDTQYF	TGTGCCAGCAGTTCGCAGGGAAGAGATACGCAGTATTTT
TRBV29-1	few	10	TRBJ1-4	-	CSAIDEKLFF	TGCAGCGCGATAGATGAAAAACTGTTTTTT
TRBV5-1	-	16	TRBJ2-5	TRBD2	CASSLGTSGAQETQYF	TGCGCCAGCAGCTTGGGGACTAGCGGGGCCCAAGAGACCCAGTACTTC
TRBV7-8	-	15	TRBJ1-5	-	CASSRGGRGAQPQHF	TGTGCCAGCAGCCGGGGGGGCAGGGGAGCTCAGCCCCAGCATTTT
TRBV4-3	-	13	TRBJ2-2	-	CASSAFETGELFF	TGCGCCAGCAGCGCCTTCGAAACCGGGGAGCTGTTTTTT
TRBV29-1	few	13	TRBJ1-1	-	CSAAKGGNTEAFF	TGCAGCGCCGCAAAGGGAGGGAACACTGAAGCTTTCTTT
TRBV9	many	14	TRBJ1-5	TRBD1	CASSPGQGAQPQHF	TGTGCCAGCAGCCCCGGACAGGGGGCTCAGCCCCAGCATTTT